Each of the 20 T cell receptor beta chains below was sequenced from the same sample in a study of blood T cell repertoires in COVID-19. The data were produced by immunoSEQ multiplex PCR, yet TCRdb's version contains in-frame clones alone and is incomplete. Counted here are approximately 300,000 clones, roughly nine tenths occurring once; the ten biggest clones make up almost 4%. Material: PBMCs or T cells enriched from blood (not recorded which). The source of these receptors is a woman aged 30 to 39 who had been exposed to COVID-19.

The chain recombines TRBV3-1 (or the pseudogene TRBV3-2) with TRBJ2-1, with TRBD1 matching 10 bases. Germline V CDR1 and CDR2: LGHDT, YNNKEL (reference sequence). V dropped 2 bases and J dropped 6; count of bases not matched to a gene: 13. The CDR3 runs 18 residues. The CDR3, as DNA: TGTGCCAGCAGCCAACTATTGGGGGACAGGGGCCTCGTCAATGAGCAGTTCTTC. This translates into CASSQLLGDRGLVNEQFF.

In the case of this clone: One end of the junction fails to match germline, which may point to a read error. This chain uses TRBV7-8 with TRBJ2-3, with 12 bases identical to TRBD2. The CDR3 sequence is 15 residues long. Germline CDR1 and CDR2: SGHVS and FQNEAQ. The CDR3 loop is CASSLAGGPGDTQYF. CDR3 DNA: TGTGCCAGCAGCCTAGCGGGGGGGCCTGGAGATACGCAGTATTTT.

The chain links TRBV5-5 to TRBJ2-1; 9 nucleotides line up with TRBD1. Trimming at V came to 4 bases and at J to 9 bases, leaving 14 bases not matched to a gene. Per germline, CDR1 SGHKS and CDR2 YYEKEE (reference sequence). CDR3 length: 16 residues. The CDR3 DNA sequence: TGTGCCAGCAGCATACAATCCGGGACAGGGTATGGTGAGCAGTTCTTC. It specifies CASSIQSGTGYGEQFF.

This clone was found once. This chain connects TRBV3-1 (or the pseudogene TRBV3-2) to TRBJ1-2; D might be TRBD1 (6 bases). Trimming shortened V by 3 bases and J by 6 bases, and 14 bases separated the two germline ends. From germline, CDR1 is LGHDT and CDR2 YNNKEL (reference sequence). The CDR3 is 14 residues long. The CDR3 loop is CASSHWDKGDGYTF. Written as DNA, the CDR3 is TGTGCCAGCAGCCATTGGGACAAAGGAGATGGCTACACCTTC.

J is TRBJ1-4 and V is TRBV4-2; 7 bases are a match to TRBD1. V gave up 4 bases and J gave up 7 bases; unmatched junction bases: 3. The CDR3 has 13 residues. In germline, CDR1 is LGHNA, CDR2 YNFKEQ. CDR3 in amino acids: CASSPRQGEKLFF. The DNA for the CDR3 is TGTGCCAGCAGCCCCCGACAGGGTGAAAAACTGTTTTTT.

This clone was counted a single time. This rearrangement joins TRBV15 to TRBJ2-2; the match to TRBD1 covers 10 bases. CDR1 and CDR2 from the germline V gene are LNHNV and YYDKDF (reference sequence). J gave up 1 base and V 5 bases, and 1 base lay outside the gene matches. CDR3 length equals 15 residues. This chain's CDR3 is CATSRTGGNTGELFF. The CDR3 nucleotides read TGTGCCACCAGCCGGACAGGGGGGAACACCGGGGAGCTGTTTTTT.

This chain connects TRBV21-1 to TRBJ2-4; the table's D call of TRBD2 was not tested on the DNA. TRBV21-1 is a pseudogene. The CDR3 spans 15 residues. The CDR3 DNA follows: TGTGCCAGCAGCGGGGGGGGACTAGCCAAAAACATTCAGTACTTC. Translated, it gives CASSGGGLAKNIQYF.

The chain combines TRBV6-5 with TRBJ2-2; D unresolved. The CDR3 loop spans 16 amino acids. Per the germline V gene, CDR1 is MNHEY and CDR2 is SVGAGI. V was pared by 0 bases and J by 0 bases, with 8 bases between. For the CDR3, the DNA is TGTGCCAGCAGTTACTCATTCACTTCGAACACCGGGGAGCTGTTTTTT. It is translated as CASSYSFTSNTGELFF.

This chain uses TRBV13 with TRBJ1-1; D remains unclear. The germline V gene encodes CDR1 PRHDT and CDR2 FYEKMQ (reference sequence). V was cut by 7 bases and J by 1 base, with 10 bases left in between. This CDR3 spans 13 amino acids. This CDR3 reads CASTQAGNTEAFF. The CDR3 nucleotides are TGTGCCAGCACCCAGGCCGGGAACACTGAAGCTTTCTTT.

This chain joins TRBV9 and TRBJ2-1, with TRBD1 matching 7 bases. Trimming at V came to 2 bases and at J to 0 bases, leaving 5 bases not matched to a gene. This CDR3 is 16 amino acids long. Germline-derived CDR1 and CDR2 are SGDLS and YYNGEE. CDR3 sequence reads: CASSVLGGGSYNEQFF. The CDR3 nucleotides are TGTGCCAGCAGCGTTTTAGGGGGCGGCTCCTACAATGAGCAGTTCTTC.

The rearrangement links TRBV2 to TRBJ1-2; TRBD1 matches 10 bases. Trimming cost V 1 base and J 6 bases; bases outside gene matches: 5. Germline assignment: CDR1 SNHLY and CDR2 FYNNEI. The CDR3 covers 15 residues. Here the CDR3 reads CASSEVGQGMDGYTF. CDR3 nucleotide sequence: TGTGCCAGCAGTGAAGTGGGACAGGGGATGGATGGCTACACCTTC.

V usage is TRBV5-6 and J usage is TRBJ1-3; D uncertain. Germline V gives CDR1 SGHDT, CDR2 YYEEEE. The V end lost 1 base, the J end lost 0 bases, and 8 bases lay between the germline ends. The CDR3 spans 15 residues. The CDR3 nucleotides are TGTGCCAGCAGCTTGCTGCGTCTCTCTGGAAACACCATATATTTT. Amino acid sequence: CASSLLRLSGNTIYF.

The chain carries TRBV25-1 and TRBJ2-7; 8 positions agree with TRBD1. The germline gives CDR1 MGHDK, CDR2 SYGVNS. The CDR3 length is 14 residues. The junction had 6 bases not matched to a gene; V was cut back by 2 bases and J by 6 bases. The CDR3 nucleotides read TGTGCCAGCAGTGAAACAGGGGGGTCGCGCGAGCAGTACTTC. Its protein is CASSETGGSREQYF.

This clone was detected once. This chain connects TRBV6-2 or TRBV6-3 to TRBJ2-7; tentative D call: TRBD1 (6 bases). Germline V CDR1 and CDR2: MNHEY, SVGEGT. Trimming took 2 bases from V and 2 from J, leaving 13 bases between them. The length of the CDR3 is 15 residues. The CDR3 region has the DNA TGTGCCAGCAGTTACCTCCAGGGGCTCACCTACGAGCAGTACTTC. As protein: CASSYLQGLTYEQYF.

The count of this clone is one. The CDR3 loop is CASMGQTIAGELFF. In DNA form, the CDR3 reads TGTGCCAGCATGGGACAGACGATAGCCGGGGAGCTGTTTTTT. The chain combines TRBV2 with TRBJ2-2, with 7 positions matching TRBD1. Germline V gene sequence: CDR1 SNHLY, CDR2 FYNNEI. CDR3 length: 14 residues. V shed 7 bases and J 6 bases; nucleotides not matched to a gene: 8.

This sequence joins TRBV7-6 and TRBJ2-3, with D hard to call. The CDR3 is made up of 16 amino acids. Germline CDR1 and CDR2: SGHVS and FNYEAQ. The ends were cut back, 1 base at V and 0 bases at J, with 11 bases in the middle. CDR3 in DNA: TGTGCCAGCAGCTTAGGGGCCTTCCCTAGCACAGATACGCAGTATTTT. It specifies CASSLGAFPSTDTQYF.

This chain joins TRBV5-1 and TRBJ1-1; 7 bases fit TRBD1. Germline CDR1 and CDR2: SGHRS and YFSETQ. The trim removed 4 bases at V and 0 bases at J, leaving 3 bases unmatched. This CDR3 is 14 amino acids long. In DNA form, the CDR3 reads TGCGCCAGCAGCACTGGGACAGTGAACACTGAAGCTTTCTTT. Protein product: CASSTGTVNTEAFF.

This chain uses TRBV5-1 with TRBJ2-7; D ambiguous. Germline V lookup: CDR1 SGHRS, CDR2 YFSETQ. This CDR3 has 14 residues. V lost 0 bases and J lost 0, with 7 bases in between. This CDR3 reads CASSLGQASYEQYF. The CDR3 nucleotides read TGCGCCAGCAGCTTGGGGCAGGCCTCCTACGAGCAGTACTTC.

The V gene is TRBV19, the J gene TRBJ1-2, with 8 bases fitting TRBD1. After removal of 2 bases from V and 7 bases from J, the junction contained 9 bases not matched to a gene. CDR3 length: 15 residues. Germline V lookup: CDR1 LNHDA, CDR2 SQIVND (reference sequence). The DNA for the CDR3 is TGTGCCAGTAGTATAAGGCCAGGGGGCGCCGCTGGCTACACCTTC. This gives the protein CASSIRPGGAAGYTF.

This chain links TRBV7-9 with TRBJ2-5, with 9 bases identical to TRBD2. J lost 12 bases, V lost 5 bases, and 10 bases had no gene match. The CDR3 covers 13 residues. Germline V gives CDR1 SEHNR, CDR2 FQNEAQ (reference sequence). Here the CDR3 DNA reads TGTGCCAGCAGCGCAACTCCTAGCGGGAACGAGTACTTC. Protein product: CASSATPSGNEYF.